This TCR beta chain was profiled in a study of cytomegalovirus exposure and HLA in healthy donors. General study results and limits: Investigators reported 150 to 200 TCR beta chains as tied to cytomegalovirus.

This clone occurred a few times. Its antigen is unidentified. 13 Jbeta primers and 60 Vbeta primers were used for the PCR. In the original workflow: Tens of millions of unique TCR beta chains, 10 million to 14 million shared, were counted in a later analysis. The protocol was immunoSEQ multiplex PCR, while the TCRdb copy is restricted to in-frame clones and leaves out a portion. V and J calls and clone size follow that table, whereas D and trimming were derived from the DNA. The sample shows 130,000 or so clones, 65% to 85% of them seen only once. Material for sequencing was PBMCs. This TCR came from a woman aged 40 to 50 in good health and CMV-seropositive.

CDR3 bases: TGTGCCAGCAGTTTTCCACAGAGCGGGAGTAAAACCCCAGATACGCAGTATTTT. Residues: CASSFPQSGSKTPDTQYF. The V gene is TRBV28, the J gene TRBJ2-3; 8 bases match TRBD2. The germline V gene encodes CDR1 MDHEN and CDR2 SYDVKM. This CDR3 is 18 amino acids long. The V gene end was trimmed by 3 bases and the J gene end by 4 bases; junction bases not matched to a gene: 15.